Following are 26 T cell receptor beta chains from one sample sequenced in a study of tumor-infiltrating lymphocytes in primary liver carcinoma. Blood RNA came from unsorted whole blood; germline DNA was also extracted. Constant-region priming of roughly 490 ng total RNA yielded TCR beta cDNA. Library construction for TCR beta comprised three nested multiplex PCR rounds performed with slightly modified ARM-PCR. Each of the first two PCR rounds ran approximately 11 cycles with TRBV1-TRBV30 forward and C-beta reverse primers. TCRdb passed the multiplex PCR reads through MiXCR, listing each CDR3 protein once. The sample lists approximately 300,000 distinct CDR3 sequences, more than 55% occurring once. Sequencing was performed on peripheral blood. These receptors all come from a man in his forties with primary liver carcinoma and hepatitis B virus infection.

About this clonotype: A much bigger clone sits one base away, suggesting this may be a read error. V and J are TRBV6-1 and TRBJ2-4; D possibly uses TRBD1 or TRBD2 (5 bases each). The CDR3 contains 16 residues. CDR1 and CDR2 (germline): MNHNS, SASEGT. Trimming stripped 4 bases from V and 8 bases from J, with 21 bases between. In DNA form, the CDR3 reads TGTGCCAGCAGTGTCTCCATCGGGACGGGGTTTGACATTCAGTACTTC. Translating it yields CASSVSIGTGFDIQYF.

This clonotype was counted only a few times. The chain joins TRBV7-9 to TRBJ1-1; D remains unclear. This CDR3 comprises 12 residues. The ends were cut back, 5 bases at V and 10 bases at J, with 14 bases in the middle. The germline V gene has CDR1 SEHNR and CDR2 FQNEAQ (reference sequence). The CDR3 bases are TGTGCCAGCAGCCCGCCCATGGCGGTAGCTTTCTTT. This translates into CASSPPMAVAFF.

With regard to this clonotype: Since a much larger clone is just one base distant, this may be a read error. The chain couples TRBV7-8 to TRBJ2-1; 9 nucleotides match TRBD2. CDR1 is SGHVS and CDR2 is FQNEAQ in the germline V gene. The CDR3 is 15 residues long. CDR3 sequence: CAGSSSGRLYNEQFF. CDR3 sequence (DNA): TGTGCCGGCAGCTCAAGCGGGAGGCTCTACAATGAGCAGTTCTTC.

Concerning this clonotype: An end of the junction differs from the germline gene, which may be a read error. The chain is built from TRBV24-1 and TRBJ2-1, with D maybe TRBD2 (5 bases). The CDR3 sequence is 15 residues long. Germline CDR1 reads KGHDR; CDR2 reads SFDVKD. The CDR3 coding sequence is TGTACCACCAGTGAGAGCGGAACCTCCTACAATGAGCAGTTCTTC. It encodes CTTSESGTSYNEQFF.

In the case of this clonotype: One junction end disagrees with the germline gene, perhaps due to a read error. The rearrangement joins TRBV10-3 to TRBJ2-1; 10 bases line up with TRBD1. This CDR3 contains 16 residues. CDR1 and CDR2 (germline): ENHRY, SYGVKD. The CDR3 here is CVISGSGTGDNNEQFF. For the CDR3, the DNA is TGTGTCATCAGTGGCTCCGGGACAGGGGACAACAATGAGCAGTTCTTC.

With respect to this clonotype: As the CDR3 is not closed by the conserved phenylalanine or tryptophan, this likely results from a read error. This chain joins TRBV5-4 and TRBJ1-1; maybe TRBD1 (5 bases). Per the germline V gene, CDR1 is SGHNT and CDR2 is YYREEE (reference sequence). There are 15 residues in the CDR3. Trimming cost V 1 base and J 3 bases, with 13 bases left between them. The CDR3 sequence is CASSLLVSGDTEAFL. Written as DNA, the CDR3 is TGTGCCAGCAGCTTGTTAGTGTCGGGGGACACTGAAGCTTTCCTT.

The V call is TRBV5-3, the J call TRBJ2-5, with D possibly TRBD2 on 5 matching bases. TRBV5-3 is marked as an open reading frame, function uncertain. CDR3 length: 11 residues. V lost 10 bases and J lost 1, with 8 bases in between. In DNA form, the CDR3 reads TGTGCCGGAGGCTTCCAAGAGACCCAGTACTTC. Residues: CAGGFQETQYF.

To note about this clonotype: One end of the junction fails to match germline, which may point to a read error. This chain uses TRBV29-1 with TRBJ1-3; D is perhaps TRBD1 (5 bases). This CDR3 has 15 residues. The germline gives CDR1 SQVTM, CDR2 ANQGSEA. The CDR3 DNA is TGCAGCGCTGATAATCAGGGAGGAGGTGGAAACGCCATATATTTT. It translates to CSADNQGGGGNAIYF.

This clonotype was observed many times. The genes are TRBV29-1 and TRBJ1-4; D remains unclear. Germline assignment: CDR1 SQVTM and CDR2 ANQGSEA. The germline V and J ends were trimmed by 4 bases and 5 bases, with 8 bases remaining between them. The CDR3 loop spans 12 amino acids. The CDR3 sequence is CSVGDQNEKLFF. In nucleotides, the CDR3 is TGCAGCGTTGGTGACCAGAATGAAAAACTGTTTTTT.

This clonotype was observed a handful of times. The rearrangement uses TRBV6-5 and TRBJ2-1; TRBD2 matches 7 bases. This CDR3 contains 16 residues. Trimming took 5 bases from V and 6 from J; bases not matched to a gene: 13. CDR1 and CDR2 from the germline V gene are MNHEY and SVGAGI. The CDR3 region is CASSTPSGYSINEQFF. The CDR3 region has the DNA TGTGCCAGCAGTACCCCTAGCGGTTACTCTATCAATGAGCAGTTCTTC.

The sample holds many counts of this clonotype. CDR3 in amino acids: CASSQDQTSGQYF. CDR3 in DNA: TGCGCCAGCAGCCAAGATCAGACGTCGGGGCAGTACTTC. The chain combines TRBV4-1 with TRBJ2-7; D gene ambiguous. The germline V gene has CDR1 MGHRA and CDR2 YSYEKL. The CDR3 is 13 amino acids. Trimming took 0 bases from V and 9 from J, leaving 12 bases between them.

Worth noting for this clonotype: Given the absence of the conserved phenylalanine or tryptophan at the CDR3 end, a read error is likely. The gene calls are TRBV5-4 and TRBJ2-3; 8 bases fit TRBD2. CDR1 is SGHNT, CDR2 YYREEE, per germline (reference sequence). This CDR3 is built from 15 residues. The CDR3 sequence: CDSSLSAGGGDTQYY. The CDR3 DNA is TGTGACAGCAGCTTGAGTGCGGGAGGAGGGGATACGCAGTATTAT.

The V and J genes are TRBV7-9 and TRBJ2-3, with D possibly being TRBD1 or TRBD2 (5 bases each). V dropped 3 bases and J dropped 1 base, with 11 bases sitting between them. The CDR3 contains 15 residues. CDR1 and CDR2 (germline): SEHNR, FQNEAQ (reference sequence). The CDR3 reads CASSLGEPGTDTQYF. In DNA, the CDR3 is TGTGCCAGCAGCTTGGGGGAACCGGGCACAGATACGCAGTATTTT. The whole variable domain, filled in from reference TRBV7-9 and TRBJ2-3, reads DTGVSQNPRHKITKRGQNVTFRCDPISEHNRLYWYRQTLGQGPEFLTYFQNEAQLEKSRLLSDRFSAERPKGSFSTLEIQRTEQGDSAMYLCASSLGEPGTDTQYFGPGTRLTVL.

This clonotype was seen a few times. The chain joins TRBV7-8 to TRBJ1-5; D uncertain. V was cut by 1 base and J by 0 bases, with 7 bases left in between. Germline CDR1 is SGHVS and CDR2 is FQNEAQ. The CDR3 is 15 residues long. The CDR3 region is CASSLVALSNQPQHF. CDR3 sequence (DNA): TGTGCCAGCAGCTTAGTAGCCCTTAGCAATCAGCCCCAGCATTTT.

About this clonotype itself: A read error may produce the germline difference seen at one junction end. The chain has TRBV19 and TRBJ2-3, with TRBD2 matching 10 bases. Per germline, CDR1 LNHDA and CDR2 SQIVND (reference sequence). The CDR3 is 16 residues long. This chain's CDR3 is CASSIIAGGAQDTRYF. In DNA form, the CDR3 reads TGTGCCAGTAGTATAATAGCGGGAGGCGCACAAGATACGCGGTATTTT.

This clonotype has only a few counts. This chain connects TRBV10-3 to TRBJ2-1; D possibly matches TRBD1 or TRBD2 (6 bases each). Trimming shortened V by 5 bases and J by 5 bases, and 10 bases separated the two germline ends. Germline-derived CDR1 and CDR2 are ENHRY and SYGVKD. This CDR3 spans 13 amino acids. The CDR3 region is CAISTRGDNEQFF. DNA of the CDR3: TGTGCCATCAGTACAAGGGGGGACAATGAGCAGTTCTTC.

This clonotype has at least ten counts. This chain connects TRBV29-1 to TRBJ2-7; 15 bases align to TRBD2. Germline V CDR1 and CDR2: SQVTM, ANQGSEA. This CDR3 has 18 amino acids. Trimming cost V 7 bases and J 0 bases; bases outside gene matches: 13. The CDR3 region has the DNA TGCAGCGCACTTCAATGGACTAGCGGGAGGGAAAGCTCCTACGAGCAGTACTTC. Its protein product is CSALQWTSGRESSYEQYF.

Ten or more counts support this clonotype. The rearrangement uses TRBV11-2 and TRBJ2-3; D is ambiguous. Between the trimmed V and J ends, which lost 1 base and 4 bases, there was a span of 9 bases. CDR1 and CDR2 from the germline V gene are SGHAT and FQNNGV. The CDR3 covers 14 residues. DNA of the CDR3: TGTGCCAGCAGCTTAGGCCCCCTCGCAGATACGCAGTATTTT. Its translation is CASSLGPLADTQYF.

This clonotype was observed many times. The CDR3 sequence is CASSQAETGNEKLFF. Here the CDR3 DNA reads TGCGCCAGCAGCCAAGCCGAGACGGGGAATGAAAAACTGTTTTTT. The chain uses TRBV4-3 and TRBJ1-4; D gene ambiguous. The V end lost 1 base, the J end lost 5 bases, and 11 bases lay between the germline ends. The CDR3 is 15 amino acids. Looked up from germline, CDR1 is LGHNA and CDR2 is YSLEER.

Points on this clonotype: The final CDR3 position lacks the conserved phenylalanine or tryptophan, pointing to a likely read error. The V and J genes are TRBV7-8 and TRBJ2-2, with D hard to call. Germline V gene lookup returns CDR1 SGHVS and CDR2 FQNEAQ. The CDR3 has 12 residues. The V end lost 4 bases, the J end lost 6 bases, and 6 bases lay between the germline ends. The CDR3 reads CASSWASGELFL. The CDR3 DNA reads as TGTGCCAGCAGCTGGGCCTCCGGGGAGCTGTTTCTT.

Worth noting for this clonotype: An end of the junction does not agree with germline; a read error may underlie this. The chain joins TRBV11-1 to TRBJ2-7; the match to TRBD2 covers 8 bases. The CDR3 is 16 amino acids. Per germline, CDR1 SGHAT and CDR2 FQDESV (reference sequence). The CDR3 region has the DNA TGTGCCAGCAGCATAGTCGTCGGGAGGGCGGAATACGAGCAGTATTTC. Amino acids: CASSIVVGRAEYEQYF.

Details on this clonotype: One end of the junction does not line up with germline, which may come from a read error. The CDR3 spells CASSLQRDTGELFF. The CDR3 DNA reads as TGTGCCAGCAGCTTACAGAGGGACACCGGGGAGCTATTTTTT. J is TRBJ2-2 and V is TRBV11-3, with a weak D call TRBD1 (6 bases). The CDR3 has 14 amino acids. Germline loops: CDR1 SGHNT, CDR2 YENEEA.

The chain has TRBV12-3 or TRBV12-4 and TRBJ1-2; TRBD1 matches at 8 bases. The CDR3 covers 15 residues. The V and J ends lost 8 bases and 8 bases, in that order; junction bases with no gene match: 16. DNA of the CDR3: TGTGCCAGCCGAGGGACTATAGACAGGGGAGTGGGCTACACCTTC. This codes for CASRGTIDRGVGYTF.

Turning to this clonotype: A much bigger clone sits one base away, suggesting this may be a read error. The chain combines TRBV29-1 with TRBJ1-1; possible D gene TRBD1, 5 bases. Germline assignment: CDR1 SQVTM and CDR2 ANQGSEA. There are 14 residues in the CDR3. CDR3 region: CSVEERHWGTEVFF. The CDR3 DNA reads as TGCAGCGTTGAAGAAAGACATTGGGGGACTGAAGTTTTCTTT.

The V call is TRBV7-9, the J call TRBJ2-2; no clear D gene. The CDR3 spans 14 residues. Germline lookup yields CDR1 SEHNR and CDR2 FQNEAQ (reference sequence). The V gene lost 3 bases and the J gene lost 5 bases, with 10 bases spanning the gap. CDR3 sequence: CASSFSKETGELFF. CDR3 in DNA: TGTGCCAGCAGCTTCTCCAAAGAGACCGGGGAGCTGTTTTTT.

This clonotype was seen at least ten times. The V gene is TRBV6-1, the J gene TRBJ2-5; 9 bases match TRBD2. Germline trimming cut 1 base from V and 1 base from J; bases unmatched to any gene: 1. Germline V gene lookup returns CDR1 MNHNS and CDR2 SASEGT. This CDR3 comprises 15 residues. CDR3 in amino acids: CASSEVAGAQETQYF. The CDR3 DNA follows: TGTGCCAGCAGTGAAGTAGCGGGAGCCCAAGAGACCCAGTACTTC.